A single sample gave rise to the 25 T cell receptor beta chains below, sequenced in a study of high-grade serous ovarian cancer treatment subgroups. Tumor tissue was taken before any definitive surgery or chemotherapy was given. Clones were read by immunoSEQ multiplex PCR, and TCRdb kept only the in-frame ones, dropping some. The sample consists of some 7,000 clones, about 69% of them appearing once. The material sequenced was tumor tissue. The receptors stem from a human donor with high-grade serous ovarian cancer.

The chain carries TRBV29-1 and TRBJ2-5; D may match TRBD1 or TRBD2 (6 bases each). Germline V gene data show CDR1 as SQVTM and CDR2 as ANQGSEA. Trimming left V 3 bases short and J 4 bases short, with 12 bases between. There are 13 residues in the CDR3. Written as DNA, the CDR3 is TGCAGCGTTGAGGGGGGCAGGGGAGAGACCCAGTACTTC. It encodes CSVEGGRGETQYF.

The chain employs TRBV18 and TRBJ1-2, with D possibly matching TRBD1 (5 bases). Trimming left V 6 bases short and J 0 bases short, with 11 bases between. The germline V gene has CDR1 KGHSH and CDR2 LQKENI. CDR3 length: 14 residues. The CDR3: CASSLGGPNYGYTF. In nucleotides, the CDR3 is TGTGCCAGCTCCCTGGGGGGTCCTAACTATGGCTACACCTTC.

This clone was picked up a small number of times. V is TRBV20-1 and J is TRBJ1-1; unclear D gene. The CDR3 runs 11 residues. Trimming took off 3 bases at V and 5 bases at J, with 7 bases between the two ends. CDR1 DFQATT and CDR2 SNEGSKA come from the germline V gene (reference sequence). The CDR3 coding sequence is TGCAGTGCTAGTTGGGATACTGAAGCTTTCTTT. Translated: CSASWDTEAFF.

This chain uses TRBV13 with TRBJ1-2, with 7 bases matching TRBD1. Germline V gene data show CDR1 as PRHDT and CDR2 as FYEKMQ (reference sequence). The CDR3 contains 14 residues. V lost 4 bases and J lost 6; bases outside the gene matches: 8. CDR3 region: CASSYRAGGNGYTF. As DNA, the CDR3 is TGTGCCAGCAGCTATAGGGCAGGGGGTAATGGCTACACCTTC.

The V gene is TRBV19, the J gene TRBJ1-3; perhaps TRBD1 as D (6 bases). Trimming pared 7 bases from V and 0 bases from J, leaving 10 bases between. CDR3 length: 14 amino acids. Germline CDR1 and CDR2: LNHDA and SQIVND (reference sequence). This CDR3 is CASIGTSSGNTIYF. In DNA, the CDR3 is TGTGCCAGTATAGGGACAAGCTCTGGAAACACCATATATTTT.

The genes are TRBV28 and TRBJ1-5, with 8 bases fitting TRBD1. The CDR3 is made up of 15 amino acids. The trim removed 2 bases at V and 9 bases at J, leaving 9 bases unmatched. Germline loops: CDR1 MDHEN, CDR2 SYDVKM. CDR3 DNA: TGTGCCAGCAGTTTAGGTGTGACAGGGGCGTCGCCCCAGCATTTT. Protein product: CASSLGVTGASPQHF.

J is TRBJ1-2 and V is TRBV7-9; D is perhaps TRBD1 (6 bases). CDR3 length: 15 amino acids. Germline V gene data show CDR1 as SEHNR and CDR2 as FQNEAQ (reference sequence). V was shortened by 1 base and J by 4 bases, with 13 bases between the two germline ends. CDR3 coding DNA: TGTGCCAGCAGCTTAGTACAGGGCGGCTCCTATGGCTACACCTTC. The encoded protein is CASSLVQGGSYGYTF.

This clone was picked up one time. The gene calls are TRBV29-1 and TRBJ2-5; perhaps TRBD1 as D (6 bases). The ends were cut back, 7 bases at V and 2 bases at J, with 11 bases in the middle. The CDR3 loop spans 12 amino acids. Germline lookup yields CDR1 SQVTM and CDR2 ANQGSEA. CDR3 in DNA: TGCAGCGGGACAGCTATACAAGAGACCCAGTACTTC. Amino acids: CSGTAIQETQYF.

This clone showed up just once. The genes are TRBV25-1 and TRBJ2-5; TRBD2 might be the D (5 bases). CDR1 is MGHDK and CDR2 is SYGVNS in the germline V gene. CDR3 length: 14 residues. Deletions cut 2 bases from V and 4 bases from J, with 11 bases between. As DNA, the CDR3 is TGTGCCAGCAGTGAAGCCGGGAAGGGAGAGACCCAGTACTTC. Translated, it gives CASSEAGKGETQYF. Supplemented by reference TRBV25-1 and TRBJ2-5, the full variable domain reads EADIYQTPRYLVIGTGKKITLECSQTMGHDKMYWYQQDPGMELHLIHYSYGVNSTEKGDLSSESTVSRIRTEHFPLTLESARPSHTSQYLCASSEAGKGETQYFGPGTRLLVL.

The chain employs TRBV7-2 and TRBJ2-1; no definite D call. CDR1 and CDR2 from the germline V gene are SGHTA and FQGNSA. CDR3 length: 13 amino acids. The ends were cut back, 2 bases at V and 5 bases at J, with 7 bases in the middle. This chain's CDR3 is CASSLRSHNEQFF. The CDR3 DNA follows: TGTGCCAGCAGCTTACGGTCCCACAATGAGCAGTTCTTC.

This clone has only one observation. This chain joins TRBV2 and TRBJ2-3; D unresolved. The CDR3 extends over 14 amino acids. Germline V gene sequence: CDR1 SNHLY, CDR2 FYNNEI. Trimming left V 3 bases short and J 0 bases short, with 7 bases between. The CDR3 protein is CASSETASTDTQYF. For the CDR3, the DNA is TGTGCCAGCAGTGAGACGGCCAGCACAGATACGCAGTATTTT.

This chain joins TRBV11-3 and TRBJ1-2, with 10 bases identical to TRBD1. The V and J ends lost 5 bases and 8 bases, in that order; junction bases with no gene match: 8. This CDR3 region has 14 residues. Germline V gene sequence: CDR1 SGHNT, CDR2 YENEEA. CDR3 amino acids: CASSATGGAEGYTF. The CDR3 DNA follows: TGTGCCAGCAGCGCGACAGGGGGCGCGGAAGGCTACACCTTC.

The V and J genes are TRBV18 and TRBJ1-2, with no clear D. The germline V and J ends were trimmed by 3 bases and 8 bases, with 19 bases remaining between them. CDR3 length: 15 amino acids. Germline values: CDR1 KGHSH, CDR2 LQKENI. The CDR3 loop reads CASSPQAVGMEGYTF. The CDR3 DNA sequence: TGTGCCAGCTCACCGCAGGCAGTCGGCATGGAGGGCTACACCTTC.

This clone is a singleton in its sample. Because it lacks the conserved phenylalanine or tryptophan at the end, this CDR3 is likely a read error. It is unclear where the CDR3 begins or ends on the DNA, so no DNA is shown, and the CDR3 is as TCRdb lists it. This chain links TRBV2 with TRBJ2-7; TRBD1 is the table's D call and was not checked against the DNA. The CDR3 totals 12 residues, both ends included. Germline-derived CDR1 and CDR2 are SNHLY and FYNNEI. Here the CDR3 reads CASSEDQGGGLI.

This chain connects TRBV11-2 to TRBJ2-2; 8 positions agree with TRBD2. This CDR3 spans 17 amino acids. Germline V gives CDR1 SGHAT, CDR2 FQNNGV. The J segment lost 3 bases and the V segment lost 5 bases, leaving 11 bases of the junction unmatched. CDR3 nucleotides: TGTGCCAGCAGCGAAGTGGTAGCGGGATCGGACACCGGGGAGCTGTTTTTT. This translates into CASSEVVAGSDTGELFF.

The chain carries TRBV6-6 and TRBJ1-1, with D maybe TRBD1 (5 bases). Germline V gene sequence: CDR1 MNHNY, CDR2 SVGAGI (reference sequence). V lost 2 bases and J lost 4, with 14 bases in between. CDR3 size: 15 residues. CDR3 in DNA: TGTGCCAGCAGTTACCGAGACAGTTCGAGCACTGAAGCTTTCTTT. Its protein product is CASSYRDSSSTEAFF.

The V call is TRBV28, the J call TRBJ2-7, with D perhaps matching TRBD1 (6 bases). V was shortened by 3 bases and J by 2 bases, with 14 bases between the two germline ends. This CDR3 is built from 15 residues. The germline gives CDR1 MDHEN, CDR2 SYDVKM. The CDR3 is CASSFLSGATYEQYF. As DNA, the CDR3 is TGTGCCAGCAGTTTTTTGTCAGGGGCCACCTACGAGCAGTACTTC.

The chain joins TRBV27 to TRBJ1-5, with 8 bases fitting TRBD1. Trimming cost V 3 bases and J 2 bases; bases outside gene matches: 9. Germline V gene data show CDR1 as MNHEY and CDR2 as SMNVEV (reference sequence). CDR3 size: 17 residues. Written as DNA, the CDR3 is TGTGCCAGCAGTTTCCTTCCGACAGGGGAGGGCAATCAGCCCCAGCATTTT. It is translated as CASSFLPTGEGNQPQHF.

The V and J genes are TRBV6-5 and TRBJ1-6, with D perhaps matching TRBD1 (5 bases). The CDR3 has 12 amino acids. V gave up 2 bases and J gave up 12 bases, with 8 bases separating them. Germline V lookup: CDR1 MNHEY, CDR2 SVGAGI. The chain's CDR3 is CASSYPGRPLHF. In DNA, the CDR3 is TGTGCCAGCAGTTACCCGGGACGACCCCTCCACTTT.

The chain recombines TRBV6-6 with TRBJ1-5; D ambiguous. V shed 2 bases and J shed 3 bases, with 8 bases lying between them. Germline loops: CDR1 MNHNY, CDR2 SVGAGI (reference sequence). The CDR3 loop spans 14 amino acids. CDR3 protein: CASSYRVDNQPQHF. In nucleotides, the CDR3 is TGTGCCAGCAGTTACAGGGTTGACAATCAGCCCCAGCATTTT.

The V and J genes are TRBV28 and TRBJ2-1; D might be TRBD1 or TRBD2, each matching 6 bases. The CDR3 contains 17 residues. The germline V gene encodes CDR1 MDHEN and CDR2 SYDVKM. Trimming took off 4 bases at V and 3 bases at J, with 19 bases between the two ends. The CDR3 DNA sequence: TGTGCCAGCAGTTCCTTGGGGGGCCAATATTACTACAATGAGCAGTTCTTC. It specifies CASSSLGGQYYYNEQFF.

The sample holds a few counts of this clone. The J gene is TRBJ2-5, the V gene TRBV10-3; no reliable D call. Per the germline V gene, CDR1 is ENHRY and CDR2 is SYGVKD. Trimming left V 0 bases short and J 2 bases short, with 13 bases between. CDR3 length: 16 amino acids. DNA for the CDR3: TGTGCCATCAGTGAGTCAGGATTTCCTAGTCAAGAGACCCAGTACTTC. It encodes CAISESGFPSQETQYF.

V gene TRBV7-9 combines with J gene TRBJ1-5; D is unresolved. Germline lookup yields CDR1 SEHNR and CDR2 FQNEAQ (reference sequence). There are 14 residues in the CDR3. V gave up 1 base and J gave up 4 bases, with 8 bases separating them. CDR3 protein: CASSLVLRNQPQHF. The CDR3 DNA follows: TGTGCCAGCAGCTTAGTGCTGAGGAATCAGCCCCAGCATTTT.

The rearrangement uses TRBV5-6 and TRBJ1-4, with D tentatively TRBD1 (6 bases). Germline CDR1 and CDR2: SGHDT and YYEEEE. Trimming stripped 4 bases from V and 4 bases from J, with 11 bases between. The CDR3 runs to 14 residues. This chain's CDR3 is CASSVGAINEKLFF. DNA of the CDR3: TGTGCCAGCAGCGTGGGGGCGATTAATGAAAAACTGTTTTTT.

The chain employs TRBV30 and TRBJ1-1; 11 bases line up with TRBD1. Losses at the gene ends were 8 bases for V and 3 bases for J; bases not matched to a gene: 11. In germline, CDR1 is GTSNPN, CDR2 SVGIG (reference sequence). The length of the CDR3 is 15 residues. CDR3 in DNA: TGTGCCCTCCGGACAGGGGGCTTGTCGCACACTGAAGCTTTCTTT. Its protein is CALRTGGLSHTEAFF.